The T cell receptor beta chain under discussion was sequenced for a study of blood T cells in healthy people across ages. The authors extracted at least 6 micrograms of total RNA per sample. Germline V gene lookup returns CDR1 KGHSH and CDR2 LQKENI. The CDR3 loop spans 15 amino acids. The second PCR ran about 6 to 11 cycles with a sample-barcoded 5' primer and J-beta primers. TCRdb re-called the 5' RACE reads through MiXCR, storing one row per CDR3 protein. The sample has about 720,000 distinct CDR3 sequences, roughly 25% seen once. Another study also made use of these data, one on T cells of mothers and their children. That work adds: Both sample barcodes and 2-4 random nucleotides came from the M1S primer of the second PCR.

Sequenced: blood. This chain uses TRBV18 with TRBJ2-5; 9 positions match TRBD1. The J call could be wrong; TRBJ2-7 is a better fit for the DNA end. The sequence came from a boy younger than 18 in good health. For the CDR3, the DNA is TGTGCCAGCTCAATAGGGACAGGGCGCACCTACGAGCAGTACTTC. It encodes CASSIGTGRTYEQYF.